The 14 T cell receptor beta chains below come from one sample, sequenced in a study of metastatic and nonmetastatic thyroid tumors. Through MiXCR, TCRdb re-clonotyped the PCR reads. The sample lists fewer than 30,000 clones, around 15% seen once, with 4% to 5% in the top ten. Patients had received no treatment of any kind before thyroid surgery. The sample comprised blood. Receptors originate from a female donor with papillary thyroid cancer or a benign thyroid nodule (not recorded which). Some clones in this sample may be carry-over from other donors' samples.

The sample holds a few counts of this clone. The chain couples TRBV10-3 to TRBJ2-3; 8 bases map to TRBD1. The CDR3 has 14 residues. V was clipped by 9 bases and J by 6 bases; unmatched bases: 11. Germline CDR1 and CDR2: ENHRY and SYGVKD. The CDR3 nucleotides are TGTGCCATTACTCAGGGGGCTGTGTCCGATACGCAGTATTTT. Translating it yields CAITQGAVSDTQYF.

Many counts were recorded for this clone. The chain carries TRBV5-4 and TRBJ2-2, with 8 bases fitting TRBD2. CDR3 size: 14 residues. Germline V lookup: CDR1 SGHNT, CDR2 YYREEE (reference sequence). V was clipped by 4 bases and J by 3 bases; unmatched bases: 2. The CDR3 protein is CASSPGGDTGELFF. Written as DNA, the CDR3 is TGTGCCAGCAGCCCGGGGGGGGACACCGGGGAGCTGTTTTTT.

This clone ranks as medium-sized (0.01 to 0.1%). V usage is TRBV6-5 and J usage is TRBJ2-7; D is possibly TRBD1 or TRBD2 (5 bases each). V lost 0 bases to trimming and J lost 6 bases, with 9 bases between them. CDR3 length: 13 residues. The germline gives CDR1 MNHEY, CDR2 SVGAGI. The CDR3 DNA is TGTGCCAGCAGTTACTCGGGACGAGCCGAGCAGTACTTC. Its translation is CASSYSGRAEQYF.

The table lists this clone with a few counts. The V and J genes are TRBV24-1 and TRBJ1-2; D is possibly TRBD1 (5 bases). The CDR3 extends over 14 amino acids. CDR1 and CDR2 from the germline V gene are KGHDR and SFDVKD. V shed 8 bases and J shed 7 bases, with 19 bases lying between them. The CDR3 nucleotides read TGTGCCACCAATCCGACAGTGGTCATGGGTGGCTACACCTTC. The encoded protein is CATNPTVVMGGYTF.

This clone rates as medium-sized (0.01 to 0.1%). Without the conserved terminal phenylalanine or tryptophan, this CDR3 likely stems from a read error. Because the CDR3's place on the DNA is in doubt, the DNA is left out and the CDR3 is given as listed by TCRdb. The chain carries TRBV28 and TRBJ1-2. The CDR3 spans 11 amino acids, including both terminal residues. CDR1 is MDHEN, CDR2 SYDVKM, per germline. CDR3 residues: CASSDASPSEV.

The sample holds many counts of this clone. The chain recombines TRBV4-1 with TRBJ2-5; D unresolved. Germline lookup yields CDR1 MGHRA and CDR2 YSYEKL. Between the trimmed V and J ends, which lost 3 bases and 5 bases, there was a span of 7 bases. This CDR3 spans 12 amino acids. The CDR3 protein is CASSHSRETQYF. The CDR3 region has the DNA TGCGCCAGCAGCCATTCAAGGGAGACCCAGTACTTC.

By share, this clone ranks as medium-sized. The chain's CDR3 is CASSLIGNSPLHF. In nucleotides, the CDR3 is TGTGCCAGCAGTTTAATTGGGAATTCACCCCTCCACTTT. The rearrangement joins TRBV28 to TRBJ1-6; no clear D gene. The length of the CDR3 is 13 residues. Trimming cost V 2 bases and J 7 bases, with 6 bases left between them. The germline V gene encodes CDR1 MDHEN and CDR2 SYDVKM.

The chain combines TRBV20-1 with TRBJ1-4; a possible D gene is TRBD1 (6 bases). The CDR3 totals 14 residues. V gave up 5 bases and J gave up 6 bases, with 16 bases separating them. Per germline, CDR1 DFQATT and CDR2 SNEGSKA (reference sequence). The CDR3: CSAHLQGVDEKLFF. The CDR3 DNA follows: TGCAGTGCTCACCTACAGGGCGTGGATGAAAAACTGTTTTTT.

In its sample, this clone was seen many times. CDR3 loop: CASSRGGVDTQYF. The CDR3 DNA follows: TGCGCCAGCAGCCGCGGGGGAGTTGATACGCAGTATTTT. The chain links TRBV4-1 to TRBJ2-3, with TRBD2 matching 7 bases. CDR3 length: 13 residues. J gave up 6 bases and V 4 bases, and 4 bases lay outside the gene matches. CDR1 and CDR2 (germline): MGHRA, YSYEKL.

This clone was counted a few times. This chain uses TRBV3-1 with TRBJ1-1, with 8 bases lining up with TRBD1. The V and J ends lost 0 bases and 4 bases, in that order; junction bases with no gene match: 4. From germline, CDR1 is LGHDT and CDR2 YNNKEL (reference sequence). The CDR3 has 15 residues. The CDR3 protein is CASSQEGQGGTEAFF. The CDR3 DNA sequence: TGTGCCAGCAGCCAAGAAGGACAGGGCGGCACTGAAGCTTTCTTT.

This clone was picked up many times. This chain joins TRBV7-3 and TRBJ2-1; D might be TRBD2 (6 bases). Trimming removed 5 bases from V and 13 bases from J, with 12 bases in between. Germline loops: CDR1 SGHTA, CDR2 FQGTGA. The CDR3 sequence is 11 residues long. Here the CDR3 reads CASSLGDSQFF. Written as DNA, the CDR3 is TGTGCCAGCAGCCTTGGGGACTCTCAGTTCTTC.

Many counts were recorded for this clone. This chain joins TRBV20-1 and TRBJ2-5; 9 nucleotides align to TRBD2. After removal of 6 bases from V and 5 bases from J, the junction contained 13 bases not matched to a gene. This CDR3 contains 15 residues. Germline loops: CDR1 DFQATT, CDR2 SNEGSKA (reference sequence). CDR3 coding DNA: TGCAGTGCCCCTCCTAGCGGGGAGGCCGGCGAGACCCAGTACTTC. Protein sequence: CSAPPSGEAGETQYF.

In its sample, this clone was seen many times. V is TRBV19 and J is TRBJ1-5, with TRBD1 matching over 11 bases. CDR3 length: 15 amino acids. Trimming cost V 7 bases and J 7 bases; bases outside gene matches: 9. Germline values: CDR1 LNHDA, CDR2 SQIVND (reference sequence). The CDR3 loop is CASTPEDRGLQPQHF. CDR3 nucleotides: TGTGCCAGTACCCCGGAGGACAGGGGGCTGCAGCCCCAGCATTTT.

This clone was counted a few times. The CDR3 protein is CASCNNPAGGETQYF. The CDR3 DNA reads as TGCGCCAGCTGTAATAATCCCGCCGGGGGGGAGACCCAGTACTTC. The chain uses TRBV5-1 and TRBJ2-5; 7 bases map to TRBD2. With 7 bases clipped from V and 5 bases from J, the junction kept 14 bases outside the gene matches. The germline V gene encodes CDR1 SGHRS and CDR2 YFSETQ. The CDR3 sequence is 15 residues long.